The 11 T cell receptor beta chains presented below share a single source sample, sequenced in a study of blood T cell repertoires in COVID-19. Repertoires were generated with immunoSEQ multiplex PCR, while TCRdb's copy carries only in-frame clones and drops some. The table shows around 32,000 clones, with 85% to 95% occurring only once. Material for sequencing was peripheral blood. The receptors here all came from a male donor with active COVID-19.

This clone has a single count. The V gene is TRBV6-6, the J gene TRBJ2-7; 10 nucleotides agree with TRBD1. Per the germline V gene, CDR1 is MNHNY and CDR2 is SVGAGI (reference sequence). With V trimmed by 6 bases and J by 7 bases, 6 bases remained unmatched. The CDR3 sequence is 13 residues long. As DNA, the CDR3 is TGTGCCAGCAGGAGGGACAGGGGAGGTGAGCAGTACTTC. The encoded protein is CASRRDRGGEQYF.

The V and J genes are TRBV7-9 and TRBJ1-2; 7 bases agree with TRBD1. Germline V lookup: CDR1 SEHNR, CDR2 FQNEAQ (reference sequence). The V segment lost 3 bases and the J segment 7 bases; nucleotides outside the gene matches: 8. The CDR3 has 14 amino acids. Here the CDR3 DNA reads TGTGCCAGCAGCTTCTGGACAGGAGTAATTGGCTACACCTTC. The encoded protein is CASSFWTGVIGYTF.

J is TRBJ2-1 and V is TRBV6-2 or TRBV6-3; 7 nucleotides match TRBD1. V lost 6 bases and J lost 5; bases outside the gene matches: 7. Germline-derived CDR1 and CDR2 are MNHEY and SVGEGT. CDR3 length: 14 amino acids. The CDR3 DNA reads as TGTGCCAGCAGCCAGCCGGGACAGAACAATGAGCAGTTCTTC. Amino acid sequence: CASSQPGQNNEQFF.

The chain links TRBV9 to TRBJ2-5; no clear D. V lost 0 bases, J lost 5 bases, and 5 bases lay in between. Germline CDR1 SGDLS, CDR2 YYNGEE. This CDR3 is 12 amino acids long. The CDR3 sequence: CASSVGMETQYF. In nucleotides, the CDR3 is TGTGCCAGCAGCGTAGGTATGGAGACCCAGTACTTC.

V gene TRBV2 combines with J gene TRBJ1-2; TRBD1 is a possible D gene (5 bases). The V and J ends lost 6 bases and 4 bases respectively, with 18 bases between them. This CDR3 is built from 15 residues. CDR1 is SNHLY, CDR2 FYNNEI, per germline. The CDR3 DNA reads TGTGCCAGCAGCCCGGGGGGGGTCCTTTTCTATGGCTACACCTTC. This sequence encodes CASSPGGVLFYGYTF.

This rearrangement joins TRBV7-9 to TRBJ2-3; a weak D match, TRBD2 (6 bases). V dropped 3 bases and J dropped 1 base, with 14 bases sitting between them. The germline CDR1 and CDR2 sequences are SEHNR and FQNEAQ (reference sequence). The CDR3 runs 16 residues. The CDR3 here is CASSFDQRVRTDTQYF. CDR3 sequence (DNA): TGTGCCAGCAGCTTTGACCAGCGGGTGCGCACAGATACGCAGTATTTT. Based on the CDR3 plus reference TRBV7-9 and TRBJ2-3, the full variable domain is DTGVSQNPRHKITKRGQNVTFRCDPISEHNRLYWYRQTLGQGPEFLTYFQNEAQLEKSRLLSDRFSAERPKGSFSTLEIQRTEQGDSAMYLCASSFDQRVRTDTQYFGPGTRLTVL.

The chain uses TRBV7-9 and TRBJ2-3, with a possible D match to TRBD2 (6 bases). The CDR3 is made up of 13 amino acids. CDR1 and CDR2 from the germline V gene are SEHNR and FQNEAQ (reference sequence). The CDR3 nucleotides are TGTCTAATAGCGGAGGGCCGCACAGATACGCAGTATTTT. It yields the protein CLIAEGRTDTQYF.

Note on this clone: Other DNA variants within this sample encode the same CDR3. The J gene is TRBJ2-1, the V gene TRBV7-9; D gene ambiguous. This CDR3 region has 12 residues. With 3 bases removed from V and 6 bases from J, the gap between germline ends came to 6 bases. Germline V CDR1 and CDR2: SEHNR, FQNEAQ (reference sequence). This CDR3 is CASSLLVNEQFF. CDR3 sequence (DNA): TGTGCCAGCAGCTTGTTAGTCAATGAGCAGTTCTTC.

The genes are TRBV4-2 and TRBJ1-6; possible D gene TRBD1, 5 bases. Trimming stripped 0 bases from V and 0 bases from J, with 24 bases between. The CDR3 covers 22 residues. Germline V gives CDR1 LGHNA, CDR2 YNFKEQ. The DNA of the CDR3 is TGTGCCAGCAGCCAAGATCCGATCGTCGGGACTTTTTCTAGCTCCTATAATTCACCCCTCCACTTT. Encoded protein: CASSQDPIVGTFSSSYNSPLHF.

The V and J genes are TRBV18 and TRBJ1-3; TRBD1 is a possible D gene (5 bases). Trimming took 6 bases from V and 2 from J, leaving 14 bases between them. The germline V gene encodes CDR1 KGHSH and CDR2 LQKENI. CDR3 length: 15 residues. The CDR3 bases are TGTGCCAGCTCGGAGGGGACCGCTACTGGAAACACCATATATTTT. This codes for CASSEGTATGNTIYF.

This chain joins TRBV9 and TRBJ2-5; the D gene is possibly TRBD1 (7 bases). V was clipped by 0 bases and J by 5 bases, with 14 bases between them. Germline CDR1 SGDLS, CDR2 YYNGEE. CDR3 size: 15 residues. The CDR3 protein is CASSVAPTGRETQYF. CDR3 nucleotides: TGTGCCAGCAGCGTAGCTCCGACAGGGAGGGAGACCCAGTACTTC.